The entry below describes one T cell receptor (beta chain). This specimen belongs to a study of T cells after yellow fever vaccination. V was pared by 1 base and J by 9 bases, with 6 bases between. The CDR3 sequence is 12 residues long. Germline CDR1 reads SGHAT; CDR2 reads FQDESV (reference sequence). Generation of TCR cDNA used 5'RACE template switching (which added a universal primer site and UMIs). From the 5' RACE reads, TCRdb called clonotypes with MiXCR, one entry per CDR3 protein. The table shows about 120,000 distinct CDR3 sequences, with about 15% occurring only once. This TCR derives from a man in his late teens or twenties who received the YFV17D yellow fever vaccine. The genes are TRBV11-1 and TRBJ2-2; D uncertain. Sequencing was performed on CD8+ T cells sorted from PBMCs, taken 5 days after the yellow fever booster vaccination. DNA for the CDR3: TGTGCCAGCAGCTTAGGGGCGCGGGAGCTGTTTTTT. It yields the protein CASSLGARELFF. Full variable domain (outside the CDR3, taken from reference TRBV11-1 and TRBJ2-2): EAEVAQSPRYKITEKSQAVAFWCDPISGHATLYWYRQILGQGPELLVQFQDESVVDDSQLPKDRFSAERLKGVDSTLKIQPAELGDSAMYLCASSLGARELFFGEGSRLTVL.